The clone carrying this T cell receptor beta chain appeared a few times. Germline values: CDR1 MNHEY, CDR2 SVGAGI. The CDR3 totals 16 residues. J lost 2 bases, V lost 0 bases, and 4 bases had no gene match. 13 Jbeta primers and 60 Vbeta primers were used for the PCR. The assay was immunoSEQ multiplex PCR, and TCRdb's table has in-frame clones only and misses some. The sample lists more than 85,000 clones, just over 75% occurring once. This entry is derived from a study of cytomegalovirus exposure and HLA in healthy donors. This chain connects TRBV6-5 to TRBJ2-7; 10 bases agree with TRBD1. The material sequenced was PBMCs. This sequence originates from a man aged 25-45 years in good health and CMV-seropositive. The CDR3 reads CASSYSGTGVPYEQYF. CDR3 in DNA: TGTGCCAGCAGTTACTCGGGGACAGGGGTCCCCTACGAGCAGTACTTC.